These 9 T cell receptor delta chains came from one sample sequenced in a study of γδ T cells in repeated Plasmodium falciparum infection (TCRdb year 2021). For bulk TCR repertoire analysis, Vgamma9/Vdelta2+ and Vdelta2-negative gammadelta T cell populations were flow-sorted out of peripheral blood mononuclear cells. Libraries were constructed by multiplex PCR. Sequencing was carried out with an Illumina MiSeq. Via CATT, TCRdb reprocessed the public reads, and rows with identical DNA were then joined. This sample is represented by around 49,000 delta-chain clones; roughly 2% of them were singletons. Of the sample, approximately 25% falls within the top ten clones. Sequenced input: gamma-delta T cells from blood. All receptors come from a pool of human donors (malaria-infected and uninfected, not separated).

This clone occurred many times. TCRdb attributes to this sequence the protein of a much larger clone, which differs from the DNA translation at residue 9; a read error is likely, and the protein displayed is translated from the DNA. V is TRDV3 and J is TRDJ1; D is ambiguous. TCRdb leaves out the J gene; it was filled in here by matching the DNA to germline. The CDR3 has 21 residues. Germline CDR1 and CDR2: TVYSNPD and GDNSRS (reference sequence). Written as DNA, the CDR3 is TGTGCTACGCTCAAAACCGTTATCCCACCGGGCTGGTGCCCATACACCGATAAACTCATCTTT. It is translated as CATLKTVIPPGWCPYTDKLIF.

Notes on this clone: TCRdb assigns this DNA the protein of a much larger clone, which departs from its translation at residue 9; this likely reflects a read error, and the protein shown comes from translating the DNA. V gene TRDV1 combines with J gene TRDJ1, with 11 bases lining up with TRDD3. The J gene, left out of TCRdb, was set here by checking the DNA against germline. V lost 0 bases and J lost 4; bases outside the gene matches: 19. CDR1 and CDR2 from the germline V gene are TSWWSYY and QGS. The CDR3 totals 21 residues. CDR3 DNA sequence: TGTGCTCTTGGGGAACTAGGACTTTCTACATGGGGGATACGAGGGGTCGATAAACTCATCTTT. Amino acid sequence: CALGELGLSTWGIRGVDKLIF.

Regarding this clone: TCRdb pairs this DNA with a much larger clone's protein that differs at residue 11, likely a read error; the protein shown was translated from the DNA. The J gene is TRDJ1, the V gene TRDV2, with 7 bases that match TRDD3. Since TCRdb gives no J gene, matching the DNA to germline was used here to assign it. Per germline, CDR1 GEAIGNYY and CDR2 EKD. After removal of 5 bases from V and 2 bases from J, the junction contained 16 bases not matched to a gene. The CDR3 extends over 17 amino acids. The CDR3 here is CACGGDRGEKATDKLIF. As DNA, the CDR3 is TGTGCCTGTGGGGGGGATCGGGGGGAGAAGGCAACCGATAAACTCATCTTT.

About this clone: The protein in TCRdb stems from a much larger clone and differs at residue 17 from this DNA's translation, likely a read error; here the protein is translated from the DNA. The rearrangement links TRDV1 to TRDJ1; 13 bases align to TRDD3. The J gene, absent from TCRdb, was called here by matching the DNA to germline. V lost 3 bases, J lost 0 bases, and 22 bases stayed unmatched. The length of the CDR3 is 23 residues. Per the germline V gene, CDR1 is TSWWSYY and CDR2 is QGS. The chain's CDR3 is CALGDPTPSRTGGYAGHTDKLIF. The DNA of the CDR3 is TGTGCTCTTGGGGACCCGACCCCATCCCGTACTGGGGGATACGCGGGGCACACCGATAAACTCATCTTT.

On this clone: Only one base separates this from a far larger clonotype, so it likely reflects a read error. Distinct nucleotide sequences in the sample also encode this CDR3. The rearrangement links TRDV3 to TRDJ1, with D perhaps matching TRDD3 (8 bases). The V gene lost 3 bases and the J gene lost 0 bases, with 35 bases spanning the gap. Looked up from germline, CDR1 is TVYSNPD and CDR2 is GDNSRS (reference sequence). This CDR3 comprises 21 residues. This CDR3 reads CAFSSPFIPTRGYSYTDKLIF. The CDR3 region has the DNA TGTGCCTTCAGCTCCCCTTTCATTCCTACGAGGGGATACAGCTACACCGATAAACTCATCTTT.

At least ten counts were recorded for this clone. The protein TCRdb gives is from a much larger clone and does not agree with this DNA's translation at residue 15, likely a read error; the protein shown here comes from the DNA. Other nucleotide sequences in the sample specify the same CDR3. In nucleotides, the CDR3 is TGTGCTCTTGGGGAACTTCAGGTCCGGGGATGCCCCTATTACGCCGATAAACTCATCTTT. It encodes CALGELQVRGCPYYADKLIF. The chain uses TRDV1 and TRDJ1; maybe TRDD3 (6 bases). This CDR3 region has 20 residues. V lost 0 bases and J lost 3, with 26 bases in between. Looked up from germline, CDR1 is TSWWSYY and CDR2 is QGS.

This clone was found a few times. TCRdb shows a much larger clone's protein in place of this DNA's translation, and the two differ at residue 9, likely through a read error; the protein shown is translated from the DNA. This sequence joins TRDV1 and TRDJ1; D might be TRDD3 (5 bases). No J gene is reported in TCRdb; it was inferred here by comparing the DNA with germline. Germline loops: CDR1 TSWWSYY, CDR2 QGS. The CDR3 covers 20 residues. Between the trimmed V and J ends, which lost 3 bases and 0 bases, there was a span of 26 bases. CDR3 nucleotide sequence: TGTGCTCTTGGGGACTTCGCGGGGGCTCCAAGGCGAGAGTACACCGATAAACTCATCTTT. Encoded protein: CALGDFAGAPRREYTDKLIF.

This clone was seen a handful of times. TCRdb shows a much larger clone's protein in place of this DNA's translation, and the two differ at residue 16, likely through a read error; the protein shown is translated from the DNA. The V call is TRDV1, the J call TRDJ1; TRDD3 matches at 8 bases. The J gene comes from matching the DNA to germline here; TCRdb lacks it. CDR1 and CDR2 (germline): TSWWSYY, QGS. The ends lost 0 bases at V and 3 bases at J; junction bases unmatched: 21. The CDR3 covers 21 residues. The CDR3 region is CALGELVGSPRWGYHADKLIF. The CDR3, as DNA: TGTGCTCTTGGGGAACTAGTAGGTTCTCCTAGGTGGGGATACCACGCCGATAAACTCATCTTT.

As concerns this clone: The protein TCRdb lists belongs to a much larger clone and differs from this DNA's translation at residue 8, which points to a read error; the protein shown is made from the DNA. This chain links TRDV1 with TRDJ1; D perhaps matches TRDD3 (5 bases). No J gene is reported in TCRdb; it was inferred here by comparing the DNA with germline. Germline CDR1 and CDR2: TSWWSYY and QGS. The CDR3 has 22 amino acids. V was cut by 3 bases and J by 0 bases, with 32 bases left in between. DNA for the CDR3: TGTGCTCTTGGGGACCCTTGGCTCCATCTTCTACGTACCGGGGAGTACACCGATAAACTCATCTTT. It specifies CALGDPWLHLLRTGEYTDKLIF.